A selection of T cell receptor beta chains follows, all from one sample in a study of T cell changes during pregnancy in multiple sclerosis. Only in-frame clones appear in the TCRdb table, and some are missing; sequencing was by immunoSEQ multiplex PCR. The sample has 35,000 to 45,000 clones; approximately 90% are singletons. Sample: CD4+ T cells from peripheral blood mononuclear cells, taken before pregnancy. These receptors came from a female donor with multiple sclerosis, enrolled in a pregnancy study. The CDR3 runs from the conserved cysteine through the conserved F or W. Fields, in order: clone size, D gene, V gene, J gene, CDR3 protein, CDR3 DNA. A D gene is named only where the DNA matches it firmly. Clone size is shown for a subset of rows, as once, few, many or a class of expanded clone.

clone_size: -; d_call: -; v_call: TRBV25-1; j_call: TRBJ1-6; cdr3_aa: CASRGGSSYNSPLHF; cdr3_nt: TGTGCCAGCCGAGGTGGGAGCTCCTATAATTCACCCCTCCACTTT
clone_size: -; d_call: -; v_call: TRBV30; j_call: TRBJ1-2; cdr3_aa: CAWAIQGLNYGYTF; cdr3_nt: TGTGCCTGGGCCATTCAAGGACTCAACTATGGCTACACCTTC
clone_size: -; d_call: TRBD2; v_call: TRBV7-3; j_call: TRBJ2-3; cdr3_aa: CASSLGGTRRDTQYF; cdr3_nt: TGTGCCAGCAGCCTGGGCGGGACTAGAAGAGATACGCAGTATTTT
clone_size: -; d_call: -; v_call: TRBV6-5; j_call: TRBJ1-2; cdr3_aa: CASGQTYYGYTF; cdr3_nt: TGTGCCAGTGGACAGACCTACTATGGCTACACCTTC
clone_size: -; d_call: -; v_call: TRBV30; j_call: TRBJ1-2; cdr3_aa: CAWSVPHGARGYGYTF; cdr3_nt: TGTGCCTGGAGTGTTCCTCATGGAGCTAGAGGCTATGGCTACACCTTC
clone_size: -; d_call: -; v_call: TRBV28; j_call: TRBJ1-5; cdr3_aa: CASSLTRDSGGNQPQHF; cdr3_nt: TGTGCCAGCAGCCTCACCCGCGATTCCGGGGGCAATCAGCCCCAGCATTTT
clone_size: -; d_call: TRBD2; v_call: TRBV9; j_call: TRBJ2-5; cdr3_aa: CASSAPYGLAGPQETQYF; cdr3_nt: TGTGCCAGCAGCGCTCCCTACGGACTAGCGGGGCCACAAGAGACCCAGTACTTC
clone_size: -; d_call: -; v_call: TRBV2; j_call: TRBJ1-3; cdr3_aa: CASSEGSSGNTIYF; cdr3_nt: TGTGCCAGCAGTGAAGGGAGTTCTGGAAACACCATATATTTT
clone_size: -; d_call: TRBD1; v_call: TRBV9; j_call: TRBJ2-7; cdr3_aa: CASSVVAQGGEQYF; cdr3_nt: TGTGCCAGCAGCGTAGTGGCACAGGGGGGCGAGCAGTACTTC
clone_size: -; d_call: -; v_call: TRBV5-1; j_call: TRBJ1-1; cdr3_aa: CASSLAALNSNTEAFF; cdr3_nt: TGCGCCAGCAGCTTGGCTGCCCTAAACAGCAACACTGAAGCTTTCTTT
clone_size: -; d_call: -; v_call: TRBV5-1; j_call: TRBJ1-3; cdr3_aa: CASSSGTQETRVYF; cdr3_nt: TGCGCCAGCAGCTCCGGGACACAGGAAACAAGGGTGTATTTT
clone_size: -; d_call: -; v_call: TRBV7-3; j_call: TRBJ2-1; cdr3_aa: CASSLIGGAYNEQFF; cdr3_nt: TGTGCCAGCAGCTTAATAGGGGGGGCCTACAATGAGCAGTTCTTC
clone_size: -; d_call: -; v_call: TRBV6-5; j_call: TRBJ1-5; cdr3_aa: CASSYSGGSNQPQHF; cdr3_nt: TGTGCCAGCAGTTACTCGGGAGGTTCTAATCAGCCCCAGCATTTT
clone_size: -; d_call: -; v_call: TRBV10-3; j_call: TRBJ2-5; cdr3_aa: CAISEGRTVETQYF; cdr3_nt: TGTGCCATCAGTGAAGGGCGGACAGTAGAGACCCAGTACTTC
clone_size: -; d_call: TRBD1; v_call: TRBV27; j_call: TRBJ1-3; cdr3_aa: CASRRTGAPSGNTIYF; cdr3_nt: TGTGCCAGCAGGCGCACAGGGGCGCCCTCTGGAAACACCATATATTTT
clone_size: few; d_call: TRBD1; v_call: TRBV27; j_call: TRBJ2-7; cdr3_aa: CASWDSPYEQYF; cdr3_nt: TGTGCCAGTTGGGACAGCCCCTACGAGCAGTACTTC
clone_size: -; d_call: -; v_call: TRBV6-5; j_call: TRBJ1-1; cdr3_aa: CASRRRSIGGTEAFF; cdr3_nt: TGTGCCAGCAGACGCCGTTCAATCGGGGGCACTGAAGCTTTCTTT
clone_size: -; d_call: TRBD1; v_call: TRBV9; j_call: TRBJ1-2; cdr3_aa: CASSPTGGVYGYTF; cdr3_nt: TGTGCCAGCAGCCCTACAGGGGGGGTATATGGCTACACCTTC
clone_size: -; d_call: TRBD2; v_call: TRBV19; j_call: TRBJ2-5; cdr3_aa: CASAPTSGWARAETQYF; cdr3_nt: TGTGCCAGTGCCCCCACTAGCGGTTGGGCCAGAGCGGAGACCCAGTACTTC
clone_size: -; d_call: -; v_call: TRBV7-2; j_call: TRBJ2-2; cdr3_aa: CASSLMRTGELFF; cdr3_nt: TGTGCCAGCAGCTTAATGCGGACCGGGGAGCTGTTTTTT
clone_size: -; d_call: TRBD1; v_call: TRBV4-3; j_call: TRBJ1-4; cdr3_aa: CASSHGQGPGATNEKLFF; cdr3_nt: TGCGCCAGCAGCCACGGACAGGGCCCCGGTGCAACTAATGAAAAACTGTTTTTT
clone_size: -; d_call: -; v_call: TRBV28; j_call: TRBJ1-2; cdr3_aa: CASSLQLGGAYGYTF; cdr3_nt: TGTGCCAGCAGTTTGCAGTTGGGAGGGGCCTATGGCTACACCTTC
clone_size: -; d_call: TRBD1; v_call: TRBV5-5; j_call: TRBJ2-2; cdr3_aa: CASSLDRGWTGELFF; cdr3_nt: TGTGCCAGCAGCTTGGACAGGGGGTGGACCGGGGAGCTGTTTTTT
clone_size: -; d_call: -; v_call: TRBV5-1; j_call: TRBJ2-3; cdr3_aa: CASSRSPPTDTQYF; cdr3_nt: TGCGCCAGCAGCAGGAGCCCCCCGACAGATACGCAGTATTTT
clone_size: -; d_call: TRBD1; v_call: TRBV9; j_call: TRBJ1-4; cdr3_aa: CASSAEGQTNEKLFF; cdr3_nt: TGTGCCAGCAGCGCGGAGGGACAGACGAATGAAAAACTGTTTTTT
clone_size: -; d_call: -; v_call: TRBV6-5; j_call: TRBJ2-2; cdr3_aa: CASSFDRRPGELFF; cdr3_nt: TGTGCCAGCAGTTTCGACCGGAGGCCCGGGGAGCTGTTTTTT
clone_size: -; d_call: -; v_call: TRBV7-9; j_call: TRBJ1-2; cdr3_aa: CASYRVGYYGYTF; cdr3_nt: TGTGCCAGCTACAGGGTCGGCTACTATGGCTACACCTTC
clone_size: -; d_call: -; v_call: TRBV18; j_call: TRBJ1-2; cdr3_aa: CASSPVEGYFGYTF; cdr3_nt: TGTGCCAGCTCACCGGTGGAGGGGTATTTTGGCTACACCTTC
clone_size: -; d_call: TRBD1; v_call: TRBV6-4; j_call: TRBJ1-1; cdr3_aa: CASRPGQAMAANTEAFF; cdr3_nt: TGTGCCAGCAGGCCGGGACAGGCTATGGCGGCGAACACTGAAGCTTTCTTT
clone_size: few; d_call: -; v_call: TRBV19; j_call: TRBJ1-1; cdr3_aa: CASSRPVDRAEAFF; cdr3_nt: TGTGCCAGTAGTAGGCCCGTTGACCGGGCTGAAGCTTTCTTT
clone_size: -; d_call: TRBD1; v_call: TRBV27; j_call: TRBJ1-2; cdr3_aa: CASSPTLTGGVYGYTF; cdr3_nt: TGTGCCAGCAGTCCCACACTGACAGGGGGCGTGTATGGCTACACCTTC
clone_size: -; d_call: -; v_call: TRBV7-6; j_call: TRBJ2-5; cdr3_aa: CASSQGGETQYF; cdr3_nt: TGTGCCAGCAGCCAGGGAGGCGAGACCCAGTACTTC
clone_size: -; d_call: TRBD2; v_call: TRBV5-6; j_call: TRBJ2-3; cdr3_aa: CASSLGASGDFTDTQYF; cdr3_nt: TGTGCCAGCAGCTTGGGTGCTAGCGGGGATTTCACAGATACGCAGTATTTT
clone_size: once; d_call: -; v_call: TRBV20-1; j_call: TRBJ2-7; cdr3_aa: CSARLSYEQYF; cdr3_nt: TGCAGTGCTAGACTGAGCTACGAGCAGTACTTC
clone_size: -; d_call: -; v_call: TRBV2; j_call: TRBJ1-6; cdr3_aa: CASREQGYNSPLHF; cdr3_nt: TGTGCCAGCAGGGAGCAGGGGTATAATTCACCCCTCCACTTT
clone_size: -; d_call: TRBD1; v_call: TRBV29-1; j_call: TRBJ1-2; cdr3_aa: CSVGFRDSNYGYTF; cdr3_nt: TGCAGCGTTGGGTTCAGGGACAGTAACTATGGCTACACCTTC
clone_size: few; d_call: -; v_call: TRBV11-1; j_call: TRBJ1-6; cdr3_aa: CASSPEADSPLHF; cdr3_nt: TGTGCCAGCAGCCCCGAGGCGGATTCACCCCTCCACTTT
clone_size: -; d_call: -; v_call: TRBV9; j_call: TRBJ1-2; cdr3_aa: CASSATGTRSYGYTF; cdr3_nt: TGTGCCAGCAGCGCAACCGGGACTCGATCTTATGGCTACACCTTC
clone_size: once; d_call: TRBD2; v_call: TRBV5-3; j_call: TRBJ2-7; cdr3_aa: CARSRRTSGPYEQYF; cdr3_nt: TGTGCCAGAAGCAGGAGGACTAGCGGGCCTTACGAGCAGTACTTC
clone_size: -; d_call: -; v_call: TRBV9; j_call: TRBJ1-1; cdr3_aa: CASSRHLERETEAFF; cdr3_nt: -
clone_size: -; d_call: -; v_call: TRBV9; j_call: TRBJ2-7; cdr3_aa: CASSPEEGRREQYF; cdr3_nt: TGTGCCAGCAGCCCTGAAGAGGGCCGTAGGGAGCAGTACTTC